These T cell receptor beta chains were read from a single sample in a study of T cells in Graves' hyperthyroidism and ophthalmopathy. Each CDR3 protein is one row after TCRdb ran MiXCR on the multiplex PCR reads. The table includes about 360,000 distinct CDR3 sequences, around an eighth detected once. The sequenced sample consisted of blood. Receptors originate from a man aged 25 to 40 with Graves' hyperthyroidism that later progressed to Graves' ophthalmopathy. The CDR3 runs from the conserved cysteine through the conserved F or W. The order of the fields is D gene, clone size, V gene, J gene, CDR3 protein, CDR3 DNA. The D gene is left open where the match is weak. Rows give clone size only sometimes, using once, few, many, or a class for an expanded clone.

TRBD2	many	TRBV10-3	TRBJ2-3	CAISESRAGGFTDTQYF	TGTGCCATCAGTGAGTCTCGAGCGGGGGGTTTCACAGATACGCAGTATTTT
TRBD2	many	TRBV20-1	TRBJ2-1	CSAFGLAEYNEQFF	TGCAGTGCTTTTGGACTAGCGGAATACAATGAGCAGTTCTTC
TRBD2	many	TRBV12-3/TRBV12-4	TRBJ2-5	CASSPNGGTRVWETQYF	TGTGCCAGCAGTCCGAATGGTGGGACTAGAGTTTGGGAGACCCAGTACTTC
-	few	TRBV6-2/TRBV6-3	TRBJ1-4	CASSRDPGRREEKLFF	TGTGCCAGCAGTAGAGACCCGGGACGTCGGGAGGAAAAACTGTTTTTT
TRBD1	many	TRBV6-1	TRBJ1-2	CASRLTARDSYYGYTF	TGTGCCAGCAGACTGACAGCCCGGGACAGTTATTATGGCTACACCTTC
TRBD2	-	TRBV9	TRBJ2-5	CASSVEGLAGPGETQYF	TGTGCCAGCAGCGTAGAAGGACTAGCGGGGCCCGGGGAGACCCAGTACTTC
TRBD1	few	TRBV4-2	TRBJ2-1	CASSQVRGQGLNEQFF	TGTGCCAGCAGCCAAGTTCGCGGACAGGGACTCAATGAGCAGTTCTTC
TRBD1	many	TRBV28	TRBJ2-7	CASSRVQGASGEQYF	TGTGCCAGCAGCCGAGTTCAGGGGGCTTCGGGTGAGCAGTACTTC
TRBD1	few	TRBV9	TRBJ2-7	CASSFGQGIREQYF	TGTGCCAGCAGCTTTGGACAGGGGATCCGCGAGCAGTACTTC
-	many	TRBV28	TRBJ1-6	CASSLQTGGNSPLHF	TGTGCCAGCAGTTTACAGACGGGTGGGAATTCACCCCTCCACTTT
TRBD1	many	TRBV5-1	TRBJ1-1	CASSNRDRGYVSSAFF	TGCGCCAGCAGCAACCGGGACAGGGGTTACGTCAGTTCAGCTTTCTTT
TRBD2	-	TRBV7-2	TRBJ2-5	CASSEAPGRGGLETQYF	TGTGCCAGCAGCGAGGCCCCTGGGCGGGGGGGCCTTGAGACCCAGTACTTC
-	many	TRBV7-2	TRBJ2-5	CASSPFDSWETQYF	TGTGCCAGCAGCCCCTTTGACAGCTGGGAGACCCAGTACTTC
-	-	TRBV9	TRBJ2-5	CASSVDPERETQYF	TGTGCCAGCAGCGTAGATCCAGAGCGAGAGACCCAGTACTTC
-	many	TRBV29-1	TRBJ2-5	CSHRTGTETQYF	TGCAGCCATCGCACAGGGACGGAGACCCAGTACTTC
-	few	TRBV5-4	TRBJ2-1	CASSQAQGEQFF	TGTGCCAGCAGCCAGGCACAGGGAGAGCAGTTCTTC
-	many	TRBV28	TRBJ1-4	CASSPFTGLGEKLFF	TGTGCCAGCAGCCCCTTCACAGGGTTGGGCGAAAAACTGTTTTTT
TRBD1	few	TRBV19	TRBJ2-5	CASSDRVRETQYF	TGTGCCAGTAGTGACAGGGTACGGGAGACCCAGTACTTC
-	many	TRBV7-2	TRBJ1-2	CASSLTGDGYTF	TGTGCCAGCAGCTTAACCGGGGATGGCTACACCTTC
-	few	TRBV5-4	TRBJ2-3	CASTRTGADTQYF	TGTGCCAGCACCAGAACGGGGGCAGATACGCAGTATTTT
-	many	TRBV13	TRBJ2-1	CASSLGIGAEQFF	TGTGCCAGCAGCTTAGGGATCGGGGCAGAGCAGTTCTTC
TRBD2	many	TRBV30	TRBJ2-3	CAWILAGPTDTQYF	TGTGCCTGGATTTTAGCGGGGCCCACAGATACGCAGTATTTT